Below are 32 T cell receptor beta chains sequenced from a single sample in a study of shared clonotypes between healthy human individuals. Naive CD8 cells lacked CD45RO, underwent positive selection for CCR7 and left out terminally differentiated effector memory CD45RA+ cells. Clones were read by immunoSEQ multiplex PCR, and TCRdb kept only the in-frame ones, dropping some. The table has roughly 2,000,000 clones, around 93% seen once. The specimen was naive CD8+ T cells from PBMCs. Every receptor here comes from a man aged 18-30 years in good health. Some clones in this sample may be carry-over from other donors' samples.

The rearrangement links TRBV10-1 to TRBJ2-2, with D perhaps assigned TRBD1 or TRBD2 (5 bases each). Trimming shortened V by 2 bases and J by 4 bases, and 8 bases separated the two germline ends. The CDR3 is 14 residues long. CDR1 and CDR2 (germline): WNHNN, SYGVQD (reference sequence). CDR3 sequence: CASSEGTFTGELFF. CDR3 DNA: TGCGCCAGCAGTGAGGGGACCTTCACCGGGGAGCTGTTTTTT.

This rearrangement joins TRBV7-2 to TRBJ2-3, with D possibly being TRBD2 (7 bases). Per germline, CDR1 SGHTA and CDR2 FQGNSA. V lost 5 bases and J 0 bases, leaving 15 bases between the germline ends. The CDR3 sequence is 16 residues long. DNA of the CDR3: TGTGCCAGCAGCCCAAGTCGGGGGGCGAGCACAGATACGCAGTATTTT. Translation gives CASSPSRGASTDTQYF.

The chain links TRBV15 to TRBJ2-5; the match to TRBD2 covers 7 bases. The V and J ends lost 3 bases and 2 bases, in that order; junction bases with no gene match: 0. CDR1 is LNHNV and CDR2 is YYDKDF in the germline V gene (reference sequence). CDR3 length equals 13 residues. Here the CDR3 DNA reads TGTGCCACCAGCAGCGGGAGGCAAGAGACCCAGTACTTC. Translating gives CATSSGRQETQYF.

The CDR3 region has the DNA TGCGCCAGCAGCCAGGGGACAGGGACCCAGTACTTC. It translates to CASSQGTGTQYF. V is TRBV4-1 and J is TRBJ2-5, with 8 bases identical to TRBD1. The CDR3 totals 12 residues. V trimming: 3 bases; J trimming: 7 bases; junction bases outside the gene matches: 1. CDR1 MGHRA and CDR2 YSYEKL come from the germline V gene.

The rearrangement links TRBV7-6 to TRBJ1-3; D is uncertain. This CDR3 region has 16 residues. Trimming stripped 4 bases from V and 3 bases from J, with 16 bases between. Looked up from germline, CDR1 is SGHVS and CDR2 is FNYEAQ. CDR3: CASSSLTNKDGNTIYF. The CDR3 nucleotides are TGTGCCAGCAGCTCCCTGACCAATAAGGATGGAAACACCATATATTTT.

This chain uses TRBV7-9 with TRBJ2-5; 10 positions agree with TRBD1. Looked up from germline, CDR1 is SEHNR and CDR2 is FQNEAQ (reference sequence). The CDR3 sequence is 14 residues long. The V and J ends lost 3 bases and 11 bases, in that order; junction bases with no gene match: 9. The CDR3 nucleotides read TGTGCCAGCAGCTTCAGACAGGGGGCATGGGAGCAGTACTTC. Protein product: CASSFRQGAWEQYF.

The chain uses TRBV28 and TRBJ2-7; D is unresolved. This CDR3 spans 16 amino acids. The V end was cut by 5 bases, the J end by 2 bases, with 19 bases between. CDR1 is MDHEN and CDR2 is SYDVKM in the germline V gene. In DNA form, the CDR3 reads TGTGCCAGCAGTCCGCCCGTGGCTTTTTTTCCCTACGAGCAGTACTTC. It specifies CASSPPVAFFPYEQYF.

The chain couples TRBV29-1 to TRBJ2-3; 8 nucleotides agree with TRBD1. V lost 3 bases, J lost 2 bases, and 16 bases stayed unmatched. The length of the CDR3 is 18 residues. Germline V gene data show CDR1 as SQVTM and CDR2 as ANQGSEA. The CDR3 loop is CSVEGPWGTGRNTDTQYF. CDR3 bases: TGCAGCGTTGAGGGTCCGTGGGGGACAGGACGAAACACAGATACGCAGTATTTT.

The chain links TRBV6-7 to TRBJ2-5; 9 bases fit TRBD2. TRBV6-7 is given ORF status, its function remaining uncertain. The V segment lost 2 bases and the J segment 2 bases; nucleotides outside the gene matches: 3. The CDR3 extends over 15 amino acids. CDR3 loop: CASSYGLAGQETQYF. The CDR3 DNA sequence: TGTGCCAGCAGTTACGGGCTAGCGGGACAAGAGACCCAGTACTTC.

The chain couples TRBV5-1 to TRBJ2-5; D gene uncertain. Deletions cut 4 bases from V and 3 bases from J, with 10 bases between. CDR3 length: 13 residues. Germline-derived CDR1 and CDR2 are SGHRS and YFSETQ. The CDR3 nucleotides are TGCGCCAGCAGCCCCGGATTGAAAGAGACCCAGTACTTC. This sequence encodes CASSPGLKETQYF.

The CDR3 loop reads CASSQVSSLGNTIYF. The CDR3 DNA is TGTGCCAGCAGCCAAGTATCTAGCCTAGGGAACACCATATATTTT. J is TRBJ1-3 and V is TRBV4-2; no clear D. Germline V CDR1 and CDR2: LGHNA, YNFKEQ. The CDR3 is 15 residues long. Trimming removed 1 base from V and 7 bases from J, with 14 bases in between.

The rearrangement links TRBV7-9 to TRBJ2-5; no reliable D call. This CDR3 is built from 14 residues. The V gene lost 5 bases and the J gene lost 1 base, with 11 bases spanning the gap. Germline lookup yields CDR1 SEHNR and CDR2 FQNEAQ (reference sequence). CDR3 sequence: CASSRGLLQETQYF. The CDR3 coding sequence is TGTGCCAGCAGCCGTGGGCTTCTCCAAGAGACCCAGTACTTC.

V is TRBV6-6 and J is TRBJ2-2, with 7 bases lining up with TRBD2. This CDR3 has 15 residues. Trimming cost V 2 bases and J 5 bases; bases outside gene matches: 5. Germline assignment: CDR1 MNHNY and CDR2 SVGAGI (reference sequence). DNA for the CDR3: TGTGCCAGCAGTTACCAGCAGCGGGGTACCGGGGAGCTGTTTTTT. Protein sequence: CASSYQQRGTGELFF.

The chain carries TRBV12-5 and TRBJ2-1; possibly TRBD1 or TRBD2 for D (5 bases each). CDR1 is LGHNT, CDR2 FRNRAP, per germline. The length of the CDR3 is 16 residues. V shed 4 bases and J shed 6 bases, with 19 bases lying between them. The CDR3 DNA is TGTGCTAGTGGTTCGGGACCCCTCGGAGTTGGCAATGAGCAGTTCTTC. Translating it yields CASGSGPLGVGNEQFF. Variable domain in full (rest from reference TRBV12-5 and TRBJ2-1): DARVTQTPRHKVTEMGQEVTMRCQPILGHNTVFWYRQTMMQGLELLAYFRNRAPLDDSGMPKDRFSAEMPDATLATLKIQPSEPRDSAVYFCASGSGPLGVGNEQFFGPGTRLTVL.

CDR3 in DNA: TGTGCCAGCAGCTTAGACCTGGCTTACAGGGGGAGTTTCTACGAGCAGTACTTC. It codes for CASSLDLAYRGSFYEQYF. The rearrangement joins TRBV7-9 to TRBJ2-7; 8 bases agree with TRBD1. This CDR3 has 18 amino acids. The V segment lost 1 base and the J segment 3 bases; nucleotides outside the gene matches: 14. Germline V CDR1 and CDR2: SEHNR, FQNEAQ (reference sequence).

The chain carries TRBV30 and TRBJ2-1, with no clear D. The CDR3 is made up of 11 amino acids. Germline V lookup: CDR1 GTSNPN, CDR2 SVGIG (reference sequence). The V gene lost 0 bases and the J gene lost 8 bases, with 5 bases spanning the gap. This CDR3 reads CAWSVQDEQFF. The CDR3 bases are TGTGCCTGGAGTGTACAAGATGAGCAGTTCTTC. The full variable domain, completed using reference TRBV30 and TRBJ2-1, is SQTIHQWPATLVQPVGSPLSLECTVEGTSNPNLYWYRQAAGRGLQLLFYSVGIGQISSEVPQNLSASRPQDRQFILSSKKLLLSDSGFYLCAWSVQDEQFFGPGTRLTVL.

The chain couples TRBV27 to TRBJ2-7, with TRBD2 identical over 8 bases. CDR1 MNHEY and CDR2 SMNVEV come from the germline V gene (reference sequence). V lost 2 bases, J lost 3 bases, and 9 bases stayed unmatched. There are 16 residues in the CDR3. CDR3 amino acids: CASSLTPGTSLYEQYF. Here the CDR3 DNA reads TGTGCCAGCAGTTTAACGCCGGGGACTAGTCTCTACGAGCAGTACTTC.

The rearrangement joins TRBV19 to TRBJ2-2, with 7 bases lining up with TRBD1. Germline CDR1 is LNHDA and CDR2 is SQIVND (reference sequence). This CDR3 comprises 14 residues. V lost 6 bases and J lost 4; bases outside the gene matches: 5. The CDR3 sequence: CASRKTGPTGELFF. In nucleotides, the CDR3 is TGTGCCAGTAGGAAGACAGGGCCCACCGGGGAGCTGTTTTTT.

This chain links TRBV28 with TRBJ2-7; 9 positions match TRBD1. CDR3 length: 14 residues. Germline trimming cut 3 bases from V and 5 bases from J; bases unmatched to any gene: 5. Germline V gene lookup returns CDR1 MDHEN and CDR2 SYDVKM. Here the CDR3 reads CASSFRTGDHEQYF. DNA of the CDR3: TGTGCCAGCAGTTTCCGGACAGGGGACCACGAGCAGTACTTC.

This chain links TRBV21-1 with TRBJ1-4. TRBV21-1 is labeled a pseudogene. This CDR3 is built from 13 residues. The CDR3 DNA reads as TGTGCCAGCAGCTTGAGGGGTGGGGCGCCCCTGTTTTTT. This sequence encodes CASSLRGGAPLFF.

The V gene is TRBV28, the J gene TRBJ2-1; no definite D call. CDR1 is MDHEN and CDR2 is SYDVKM in the germline V gene. This CDR3 has 12 residues. Trimming removed 3 bases at V and 10 bases at J, with 10 bases between. CDR3 nucleotides: TGTGCCAGCAGTTTTACCCTGGCCGAGCAGTTCTTC. Translation gives CASSFTLAEQFF.

V is TRBV29-1 and J is TRBJ2-3; D may be TRBD1 or TRBD2 (5 bases each). Looked up from germline, CDR1 is SQVTM and CDR2 is ANQGSEA. CDR3 length: 12 amino acids. The ends were cut back, 7 bases at V and 8 bases at J, with 16 bases in the middle. In DNA, the CDR3 is TGCAGCGCCAGGGACCCCGCGGGTACGCAGTATTTT. Translating it yields CSARDPAGTQYF.

The rearrangement joins TRBV2 to TRBJ2-5; D ambiguous. The CDR3 spans 16 residues. The germline V gene has CDR1 SNHLY and CDR2 FYNNEI. Trimming removed 4 bases at V and 2 bases at J, with 17 bases between. The DNA of the CDR3 is TGTGCCAGCAGTGTGGCCTCTGAAAGCTTACAAGAGACCCAGTACTTC. Amino acids: CASSVASESLQETQYF.

This chain connects TRBV9 to TRBJ2-7; D remains ambiguous. V was trimmed by 0 bases and J by 5 bases, leaving 15 bases between them. Germline V lookup: CDR1 SGDLS, CDR2 YYNGEE. The length of the CDR3 is 15 residues. The DNA of the CDR3 is TGTGCCAGCAGCGTAGCTCCCCCCCCGAATAACGAGCAGTACTTC. Protein sequence: CASSVAPPPNNEQYF. The full variable domain, its missing parts supplied by reference TRBV9 and TRBJ2-7, is DSGVTQTPKHLITATGQRVTLRCSPRSGDLSVYWYQQSLDQGLQFLIQYYNGEERAKGNILERFSAQQFPDLHSELNLSSLELGDSALYFCASSVAPPPNNEQYFGPGTRLTVT.

The CDR3 DNA reads as TGCGCCAGCAGTTACCGGGGGCAGAAGAGACTGTTTTTT. Encoded protein: CASSYRGQKRLFF. This chain uses TRBV10-1 with TRBJ1-4; D perhaps matches TRBD1 (6 bases). CDR3 size: 13 residues. CDR1 WNHNN and CDR2 SYGVQD come from the germline V gene (reference sequence). Trimming removed 5 bases at V and 13 bases at J, with 17 bases between.

The V call is TRBV6-5, the J call TRBJ2-5; D could derive from TRBD1 or TRBD2 (5 bases each). The better agreement between TRBJ2-7 and the DNA end casts doubt on the J call. The CDR3 is made up of 14 amino acids. Germline assignment: CDR1 MNHEY and CDR2 SVGAGI. This CDR3 reads CASRDRDGAYEQYF. The CDR3 DNA follows: TGTGCCAGCAGGGACCGGGACGGAGCCTACGAGCAGTACTTC.

The chain employs TRBV19 and TRBJ2-7; 10 nucleotides agree with TRBD2. CDR1 is LNHDA and CDR2 is SQIVND in the germline V gene (reference sequence). CDR3 length: 19 residues. Trimming removed 0 bases from V and 6 bases from J; junction bases left unmatched: 17. DNA for the CDR3: TGTGCCAGTAGTATAGATCGCCGCTACGAAAGCGGGAGGGCAAGCGAGCAGTACTTC. Translating gives CASSIDRRYESGRASEQYF. Supplemented by reference TRBV19 and TRBJ2-7, the full variable domain reads DGGITQSPKYLFRKEGQNVTLSCEQNLNHDAMYWYRQDPGQGLRLIYYSQIVNDFQKGDIAEGYSVSREKKESFPLTVTSAQKNPTAFYLCASSIDRRYESGRASEQYFGPGTRLTVT.

V gene TRBV6-6 combines with J gene TRBJ2-7; D is perhaps TRBD2 (7 bases). V lost 8 bases, J lost 5 bases, and 16 bases lay in between. The CDR3 consists of 13 residues. Germline V gene lookup returns CDR1 MNHNY and CDR2 SVGAGI (reference sequence). The CDR3 loop is CASSRGAVDEQYF. The CDR3 DNA follows: TGTGCCAGCTCCCGGGGGGCTGTCGACGAGCAGTACTTC.

Concerning this clone itself: This sample includes further DNA sequences coding for the same CDR3. The CDR3 here is CASSPPGNQPQHF. The CDR3 nucleotides read TGTGCCAGCTCACCACCTGGGAATCAGCCCCAGCATTTT. This chain uses TRBV18 with TRBJ1-5, with unresolved D. In germline, CDR1 is KGHSH, CDR2 LQKENI. The V end lost 0 bases, the J end lost 4 bases, and 4 bases lay between the germline ends. The CDR3 runs 13 residues.

The chain joins TRBV27 to TRBJ2-7; D is uncertain. Germline CDR1 is MNHEY and CDR2 is SMNVEV (reference sequence). Trimming left V 0 bases short and J 3 bases short, with 6 bases between. This CDR3 region has 13 residues. CDR3 in amino acids: CASSLSKLYEQYF. CDR3 DNA: TGTGCCAGCAGTTTATCGAAACTCTACGAGCAGTACTTC.

The chain recombines TRBV15 with TRBJ1-5, with D unclear. The V end lost 0 bases, the J end lost 4 bases, and 4 bases lay between the germline ends. From germline, CDR1 is LNHNV and CDR2 YYDKDF (reference sequence). CDR3 length: 13 amino acids. CDR3 sequence (DNA): TGTGCCACCAGCAGAGAAAATAATCAGCCCCAGCATTTT. Amino acids: CATSRENNQPQHF.

The chain employs TRBV4-1 and TRBJ2-2, with 7 bases fitting TRBD1. Germline V gene sequence: CDR1 MGHRA, CDR2 YSYEKL. V was clipped by 3 bases and J by 3 bases; unmatched bases: 7. There are 16 residues in the CDR3. CDR3 sequence reads: CASSHRDSYHTGELFF. The CDR3 DNA sequence: TGCGCCAGCAGCCACCGGGACAGTTACCACACCGGGGAGCTGTTTTTT.